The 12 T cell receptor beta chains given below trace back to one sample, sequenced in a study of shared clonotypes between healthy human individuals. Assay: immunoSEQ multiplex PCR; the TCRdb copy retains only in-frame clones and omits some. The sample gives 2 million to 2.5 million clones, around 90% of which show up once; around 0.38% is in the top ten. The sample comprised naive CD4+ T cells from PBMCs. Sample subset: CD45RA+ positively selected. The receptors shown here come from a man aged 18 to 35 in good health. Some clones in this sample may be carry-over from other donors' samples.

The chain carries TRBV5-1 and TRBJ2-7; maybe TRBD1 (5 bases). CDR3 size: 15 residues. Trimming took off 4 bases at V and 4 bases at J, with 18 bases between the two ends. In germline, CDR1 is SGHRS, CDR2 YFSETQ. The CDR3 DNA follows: TGCGCCAGCAGCCGAACTGACAGCTTCGGATACGAGCAGTACTTC. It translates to CASSRTDSFGYEQYF.

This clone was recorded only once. CDR3 loop: CATSRDLSRRRQVNEQFF. The CDR3 DNA reads TGTGCCACCAGCAGAGATCTGTCTCGGAGAAGACAGGTCAATGAGCAGTTCTTC. V gene TRBV15 combines with J gene TRBJ2-1; possibly TRBD1 for D (6 bases). Trimming removed 0 bases at V and 6 bases at J, with 21 bases between. This CDR3 is built from 18 residues. Germline CDR1 LNHNV, CDR2 YYDKDF (reference sequence).

CDR3 bases: TGTGCCAGCATCAGGGGGGCCTATGGCTACACCTTC. Translated: CASIRGAYGYTF. The V and J genes are TRBV6-6 and TRBJ1-2, with 7 bases matching TRBD1. Germline V CDR1 and CDR2: MNHNY, SVGAGI (reference sequence). V gave up 7 bases and J gave up 4 bases; unmatched junction bases: 3. The CDR3 has 12 amino acids.

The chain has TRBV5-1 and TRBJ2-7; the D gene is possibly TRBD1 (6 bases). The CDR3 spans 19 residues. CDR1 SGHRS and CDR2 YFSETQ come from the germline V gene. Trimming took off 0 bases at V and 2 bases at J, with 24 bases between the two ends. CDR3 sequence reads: CASSLDPDSKFFAPYEQYF. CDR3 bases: TGCGCCAGCAGCTTGGATCCGGACAGTAAATTCTTCGCTCCCTACGAGCAGTACTTC.

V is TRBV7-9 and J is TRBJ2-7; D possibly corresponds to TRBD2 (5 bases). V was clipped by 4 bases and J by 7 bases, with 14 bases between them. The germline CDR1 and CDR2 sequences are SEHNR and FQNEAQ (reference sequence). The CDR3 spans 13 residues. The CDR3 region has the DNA TGTGCCAGCAGCTACGGGGAAGGGTTGGAGCAGTACTTC. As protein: CASSYGEGLEQYF.

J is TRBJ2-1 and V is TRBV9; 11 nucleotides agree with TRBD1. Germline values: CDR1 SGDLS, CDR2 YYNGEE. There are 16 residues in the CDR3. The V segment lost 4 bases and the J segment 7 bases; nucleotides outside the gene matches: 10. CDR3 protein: CASSLRTGGMGNEQFF. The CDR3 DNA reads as TGTGCCAGCAGCCTAAGGACAGGGGGCATGGGTAATGAGCAGTTCTTC.

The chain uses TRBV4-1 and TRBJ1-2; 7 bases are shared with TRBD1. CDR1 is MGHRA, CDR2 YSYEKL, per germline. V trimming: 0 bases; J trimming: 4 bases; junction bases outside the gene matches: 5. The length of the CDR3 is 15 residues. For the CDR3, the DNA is TGCGCCAGCAGCCAAGATCGAGCAGGGGGCTATGGCTACACCTTC. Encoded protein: CASSQDRAGGYGYTF.

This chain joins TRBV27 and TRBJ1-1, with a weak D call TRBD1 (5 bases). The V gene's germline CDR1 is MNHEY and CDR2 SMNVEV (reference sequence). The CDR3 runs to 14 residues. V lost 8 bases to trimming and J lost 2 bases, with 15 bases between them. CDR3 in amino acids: CASDLGGKNTEAFF. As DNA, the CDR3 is TGTGCCAGCGACTTGGGGGGGAAAAACACTGAAGCTTTCTTT.

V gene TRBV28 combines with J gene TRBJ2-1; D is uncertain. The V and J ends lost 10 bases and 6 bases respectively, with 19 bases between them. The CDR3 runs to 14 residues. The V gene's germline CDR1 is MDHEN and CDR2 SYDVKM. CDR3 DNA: TGTGCCACCACCCAACTCCCGAGTTCCAATGAGCAGTTCTTC. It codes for CATTQLPSSNEQFF.

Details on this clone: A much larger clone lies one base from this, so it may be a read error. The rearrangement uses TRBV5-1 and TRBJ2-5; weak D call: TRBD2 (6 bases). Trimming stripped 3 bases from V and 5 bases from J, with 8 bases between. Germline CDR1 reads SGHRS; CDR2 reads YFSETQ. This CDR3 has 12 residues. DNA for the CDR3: TGCGCCAGCAGCTCGGAGGGGGAGACCCAGTACTTC. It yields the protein CASSSEGETQYF.

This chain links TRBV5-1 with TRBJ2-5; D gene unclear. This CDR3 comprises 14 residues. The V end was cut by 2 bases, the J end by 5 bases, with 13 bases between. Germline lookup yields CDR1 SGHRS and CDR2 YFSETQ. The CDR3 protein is CASSFSVVGETQYF. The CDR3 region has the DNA TGCGCCAGCAGCTTTTCGGTGGTTGGGGAGACCCAGTACTTC.

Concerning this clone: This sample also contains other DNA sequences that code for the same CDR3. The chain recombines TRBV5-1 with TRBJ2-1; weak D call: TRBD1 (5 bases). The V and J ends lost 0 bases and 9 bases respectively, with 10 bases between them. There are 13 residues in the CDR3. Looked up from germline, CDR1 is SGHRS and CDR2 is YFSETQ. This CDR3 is CASSLGRAGEQFF. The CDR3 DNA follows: TGCGCCAGCAGCTTGGGCAGGGCTGGTGAGCAGTTCTTC.